Following are 27 T cell receptor beta chains from one sample sequenced in a study of blood T cell repertoires in COVID-19. Sequencing used immunoSEQ multiplex PCR; TCRdb keeps in-frame clones, though not all of them. The table records more than 90,000 clones, about 85% of them present only once. The sequencing input was peripheral blood. All receptors derive from a human donor in a cohort sampled during active COVID-19.

The chain employs TRBV6-1 and TRBJ1-5; 7 positions match TRBD1. Germline V gene data show CDR1 as MNHNS and CDR2 as SASEGT. J was trimmed by 4 bases and V by 1 base; bases with no gene match: 1. The CDR3 covers 14 residues. The CDR3 loop is CASSEDRGNQPQHF. CDR3 coding DNA: TGTGCCAGCAGTGAAGACAGGGGAAATCAGCCCCAGCATTTT.

This rearrangement joins TRBV6-5 to TRBJ1-1; tentative D call: TRBD1 (6 bases). This CDR3 region has 15 residues. Germline V lookup: CDR1 MNHEY, CDR2 SVGAGI. V shed 8 bases and J shed 1 base, with 17 bases lying between them. The CDR3 DNA reads as TGTGCCAGCTACGGGCCAGGGGATTGGAACACTGAAGCTTTCTTT. Encoded protein: CASYGPGDWNTEAFF.

This chain joins TRBV6-5 and TRBJ1-6; D not resolved. The CDR3 totals 14 residues. The germline V gene encodes CDR1 MNHEY and CDR2 SVGAGI. V was clipped by 4 bases and J by 5 bases, with 9 bases between them. CDR3 in amino acids: CASSSRGNNSPLHF. The CDR3 nucleotides read TGTGCCAGCAGTTCCCGGGGAAATAATTCACCCCTCCACTTT.

The chain is built from TRBV4-3 and TRBJ1-2; D call uncertain. This CDR3 region has 13 residues. Germline V gene lookup returns CDR1 LGHNA and CDR2 YSLEER. V was trimmed by 0 bases and J by 8 bases, leaving 10 bases between them. The CDR3: CASSQDNGEGYTF. The CDR3 DNA follows: TGCGCCAGCAGCCAAGATAACGGGGAGGGCTACACCTTC.

The V and J genes are TRBV9 and TRBJ1-2, with TRBD1 matching 7 bases. The CDR3 is 12 amino acids. V was clipped by 4 bases and J by 8 bases; unmatched bases: 5. The germline CDR1 and CDR2 sequences are SGDLS and YYNGEE. CDR3 loop: CASSRQGQGYTF. The CDR3 coding sequence is TGTGCCAGCAGCAGACAGGGTCAGGGCTACACCTTC. Variable domain in full (rest from reference TRBV9 and TRBJ1-2): DSGVTQTPKHLITATGQRVTLRCSPRSGDLSVYWYQQSLDQGLQFLIQYYNGEERAKGNILERFSAQQFPDLHSELNLSSLELGDSALYFCASSRQGQGYTFGSGTRLTVV.

The chain uses TRBV25-1 and TRBJ2-5; 7 bases match TRBD2. This CDR3 is built from 15 residues. The junction had 9 bases not matched to a gene; V was cut back by 1 base and J by 7 bases. Germline CDR1 is MGHDK and CDR2 is SYGVNS. DNA of the CDR3: TGTGCCAGCAGTGAATGGGGGGAGGGCCGTGGGACCCAGTACTTC. Amino acids: CASSEWGEGRGTQYF.

For this clone: Compared with germline, one end of the junction differs, possibly owing to a read error. This chain uses TRBV7-7 with TRBJ2-7; TRBD1 might be the D (5 bases). CDR3 length: 17 amino acids. Germline V gene lookup returns CDR1 SSHAT and CDR2 FNYEAQ (reference sequence). CDR3 protein: CASSSGLHERGSYEQYF. In DNA, the CDR3 is TGTGCTAGCAGCTCAGGGCTCCATGAGCGTGGGTCCTACGAGCAGTACTTC.

The rearrangement uses TRBV5-5 and TRBJ2-5; 11 positions match TRBD1. V gave up 4 bases and J gave up 5 bases; unmatched junction bases: 7. There are 15 residues in the CDR3. The germline CDR1 and CDR2 sequences are SGHKS and YYEKEE (reference sequence). DNA of the CDR3: TGTGCCAGCAGCACGCCGGGACAGGGGGGGGAGACCCAGTACTTC. Translated, it gives CASSTPGQGGETQYF.

The rearrangement joins TRBV9 to TRBJ2-7; D uncertain. The V gene's germline CDR1 is SGDLS and CDR2 YYNGEE. The V gene lost 5 bases and the J gene lost 2 bases, with 8 bases spanning the gap. The CDR3 runs to 12 residues. CDR3 bases: TGTGCCAGCAGGTTTTCTACCTACGAGCAGTACTTC. Its translation: CASRFSTYEQYF.

The chain uses TRBV2 and TRBJ2-5; 8 bases fit TRBD1. The CDR3 sequence is 12 residues long. In germline, CDR1 is SNHLY, CDR2 FYNNEI. V trimming: 11 bases; J trimming: 5 bases; junction bases outside the gene matches: 7. The CDR3: CAGQGAGETQYF. The CDR3 nucleotides read TGTGCCGGTCAGGGGGCCGGCGAGACCCAGTACTTC.

V usage is TRBV6-2 or TRBV6-3 and J usage is TRBJ1-5; D remains unclear. V was trimmed by 0 bases and J by 2 bases, leaving 14 bases between them. This CDR3 has 17 amino acids. Germline CDR1 MNHEY, CDR2 SVGEGT. Here the CDR3 reads CASSYSLAGIGNQPQHF. The CDR3 bases are TGTGCCAGCAGTTACTCGCTGGCAGGAATAGGCAATCAGCCCCAGCATTTT.

V is TRBV2 and J is TRBJ1-5; D is ambiguous. Germline CDR1 and CDR2: SNHLY and FYNNEI. The germline V and J ends were trimmed by 1 base and 4 bases, with 14 bases remaining between them. CDR3 size: 16 residues. CDR3 in DNA: TGTGCCAGCAGTGAAGAAGGAGGAGTCTGGAATCAGCCCCAGCATTTT. This codes for CASSEEGGVWNQPQHF.

The rearrangement links TRBV6-5 to TRBJ2-1; 11 bases line up with TRBD2. Per the germline V gene, CDR1 is MNHEY and CDR2 is SVGAGI. The CDR3 has 15 residues. V gave up 5 bases and J gave up 5 bases; unmatched junction bases: 5. The CDR3 here is CASSPGTSGHNEQFF. The CDR3, as DNA: TGTGCCAGCAGTCCCGGGACTAGCGGCCACAATGAGCAGTTCTTC.

This chain connects TRBV10-3 to TRBJ1-1; perhaps TRBD1 as D (5 bases). Between the trimmed V and J ends, which lost 5 bases and 0 bases, there was a span of 10 bases. There are 14 residues in the CDR3. The V gene's germline CDR1 is ENHRY and CDR2 SYGVKD. The CDR3 bases are TGTGCCATCAGTCTACAGGCAATGAACACTGAAGCTTTCTTT. Translated, it gives CAISLQAMNTEAFF.

V gene TRBV7-2 combines with J gene TRBJ1-5; unclear D gene. Trimming took 5 bases from V and 5 from J, leaving 10 bases between them. Germline V lookup: CDR1 SGHTA, CDR2 FQGNSA. This CDR3 is 13 amino acids long. Written as DNA, the CDR3 is TGTGCCAGCAGCCCAACGGGTGATCAGCCCCAGCATTTT. Protein product: CASSPTGDQPQHF.

The V gene is TRBV2, the J gene TRBJ1-6; unclear D gene. The CDR3 runs to 14 residues. The germline CDR1 and CDR2 sequences are SNHLY and FYNNEI. V was shortened by 7 bases and J by 10 bases, with 17 bases between the two germline ends. The CDR3 here is CASTKGPGGSPLHF. The DNA for the CDR3 is TGTGCCAGCACCAAAGGACCGGGAGGATCACCCCTCCACTTT.

This clone was observed once. A read error may account for a junction end that differs from germline. The J gene is TRBJ2-3, the V gene TRBV7-2, with D uncertain. This CDR3 has 12 amino acids. CDR1 is SGHTA and CDR2 is FQGNSA in the germline V gene. The CDR3 nucleotides are TGTGCCAGCAGCCCCTTGCAGGATAAGCAGTATTTT. Translating gives CASSPLQDKQYF. Looking up the rest from reference TRBV7-2 and TRBJ2-3 gives the full variable domain: GAGVSQSPSNKVTEKGKDVELRCDPISGHTALYWYRQSLGQGLEFLIYFQGNSAPDKSGLPSDRFSAERTGGSVSTLTIQRTQQEDSAVYLCASSPLQDKQYFGPGTRLTVL.

The V and J genes are TRBV18 and TRBJ2-3; 11 bases map to TRBD2. CDR1 KGHSH and CDR2 LQKENI come from the germline V gene. V lost 8 bases to trimming and J lost 0 bases; unmatched junction nucleotides: 7. The length of the CDR3 is 16 residues. Here the CDR3 DNA reads TGTGCCAGCCGGACTAGCGGGTTGCCTAGCACAGATACGCAGTATTTT. Protein sequence: CASRTSGLPSTDTQYF.

This clone was counted between two and nine times. The chain joins TRBV11-2 to TRBJ2-5; 11 bases match TRBD2. V shed 2 bases, J shed 2 bases, and the junction held 7 bases outside the gene matches. The CDR3 contains 17 residues. Looked up from germline, CDR1 is SGHAT and CDR2 is FQNNGV. DNA for the CDR3: TGTGCCAGCAGCTTACCGAGGCGGACTAGCGGGCAAGAGACCCAGTACTTC. Its protein is CASSLPRRTSGQETQYF.

The genes are TRBV5-8 and TRBJ2-5; 8 positions agree with TRBD2. After removal of 4 bases from V and 0 bases from J, the junction contained 17 bases not matched to a gene. This CDR3 is built from 19 residues. Germline values: CDR1 SGHTS, CDR2 YDEGEE. CDR3 loop: CASSPRGAGAIWDQETQYF. The DNA for the CDR3 is TGTGCCAGCAGCCCGCGGGGAGCGGGAGCTATATGGGACCAAGAGACCCAGTACTTC.

J is TRBJ2-5 and V is TRBV14; D unresolved. This CDR3 has 15 residues. With 4 bases removed from V and 4 bases from J, the gap between germline ends came to 16 bases. The germline CDR1 and CDR2 sequences are SGHDN and FVKESK. CDR3 sequence (DNA): TGTGCCAGCAGCCGCCAAGTATGGTACAGAGAGACCCAGTACTTC. Its translation is CASSRQVWYRETQYF. Full variable domain (missing parts from reference TRBV14 and TRBJ2-5): EAGVTQFPSHSVIEKGQTVTLRCDPISGHDNLYWYRRVMGKEIKFLLHFVKESKQDESGMPNNRFLAERTGGTYSTLKVQPAELEDSGVYFCASSRQVWYRETQYFGPGTRLLVL.

The rearrangement links TRBV5-8 to TRBJ1-2, with 7 bases identical to TRBD1. There are 13 residues in the CDR3. Germline V lookup: CDR1 SGHTS, CDR2 YDEGEE. The J segment lost 6 bases and the V segment lost 4 bases, leaving 6 bases of the junction unmatched. CDR3 loop: CASSLTGRNGYTF. CDR3 nucleotides: TGTGCCAGCAGCCTGACAGGGAGGAATGGCTACACCTTC.

This clone has more than one count but fewer than ten. V and J are TRBV7-9 and TRBJ2-7, with D unclear. Germline V gives CDR1 SEHNR, CDR2 FQNEAQ (reference sequence). V was shortened by 1 base and J by 3 bases, with 10 bases between the two germline ends. The CDR3 has 14 amino acids. CDR3 sequence reads: CASSLGSLGYEQYF. CDR3 in DNA: TGTGCCAGCAGCTTAGGTTCCCTAGGCTACGAGCAGTACTTC. The whole variable domain, filled in from reference TRBV7-9 and TRBJ2-7, reads DTGVSQNPRHKITKRGQNVTFRCDPISEHNRLYWYRQTLGQGPEFLTYFQNEAQLEKSRLLSDRFSAERPKGSFSTLEIQRTEQGDSAMYLCASSLGSLGYEQYFGPGTRLTVT.

This clone was seen more than once but under ten times. The V gene is TRBV7-8, the J gene TRBJ2-7; no reliable D call. Looked up from germline, CDR1 is SGHVS and CDR2 is FQNEAQ. The V end lost 4 bases, the J end lost 6 bases, and 10 bases lay between the germline ends. This CDR3 has 12 amino acids. The CDR3 is CASSWQEREQYF. CDR3 DNA: TGTGCCAGCAGCTGGCAAGAGCGCGAGCAGTACTTC.

J is TRBJ2-3 and V is TRBV19; a possible D gene is TRBD2 (5 bases). V lost 4 bases and J 3 bases, leaving 8 bases between the germline ends. Germline V gene sequence: CDR1 LNHDA, CDR2 SQIVND (reference sequence). The CDR3 has 13 residues. The CDR3 loop reads CASSRGKTDTQYF. CDR3 in DNA: TGTGCCAGTAGTAGAGGGAAAACAGATACGCAGTATTTT. Filled out from reference TRBV19 and TRBJ2-3, the complete variable domain reads DGGITQSPKYLFRKEGQNVTLSCEQNLNHDAMYWYRQDPGQGLRLIYYSQIVNDFQKGDIAEGYSVSREKKESFPLTVTSAQKNPTAFYLCASSRGKTDTQYFGPGTRLTVL.

V gene TRBV5-1 combines with J gene TRBJ2-3; TRBD2 aligns across 15 bases. Germline CDR1 SGHRS, CDR2 YFSETQ. V was clipped by 4 bases and J by 4 bases; unmatched bases: 1. The length of the CDR3 is 15 residues. This CDR3 reads CASSRTSGRADTQYF. In DNA form, the CDR3 reads TGCGCCAGCAGCCGGACTAGCGGGAGGGCAGATACGCAGTATTTT.

The V and J genes are TRBV2 and TRBJ2-3, with 14 bases aligning to TRBD2. V lost 6 bases and J lost 2; bases outside the gene matches: 10. The CDR3 spans 18 residues. Germline-derived CDR1 and CDR2 are SNHLY and FYNNEI. Here the CDR3 DNA reads TGTGCCAGCAGCGACTCCGGGACTAGCGGGGGATCCACAGATACGCAGTATTTT. It codes for CASSDSGTSGGSTDTQYF.